The rows below give T cell receptor beta chains drawn from one sample of a study of blood T cell repertoires in COVID-19. Using immunoSEQ multiplex PCR, the repertoire was profiled, and TCRdb retains in-frame clones only, with some absent. The sample has approximately 150,000 clones, 80% to 90% seen once. Material for sequencing was peripheral blood. The receptors come from a woman between 65 and 79 years old with acute or convalescent COVID-19. The CDR3 runs from the conserved cysteine through the conserved F or W. The order of the fields is clone size, D gene, V gene, J gene, CDR3 DNA, CDR3 protein. A D gene is named only where the DNA matches it firmly. Size is omitted from some rows. Given values are once, few, many or a class for expanded clones.

-,-,TRBV3-1/TRBV3-2,TRBJ2-2,TGTGCCAGCAGCCATGGCCTAGGAGGCGGGGAGCTGTTTTTT,CASSHGLGGGELFF
few,-,TRBV6-6,TRBJ2-2,TGTGCCAGCAGTCCGACCCCGAGGGCCGGGGAGCTGTTTTTT,CASSPTPRAGELFF
-,TRBD1,TRBV18,TRBJ2-2,TGTGCCAGCTCAATCAACAGGGGTTCAGGCACCGGGGAGCTGTTTTTT,CASSINRGSGTGELFF
-,TRBD2,TRBV24-1,TRBJ2-1,TGTGCCACCAGTGCCCTAGCGGGGGGCGGTGAGCAGTTCTTC,CATSALAGGGEQFF
-,-,TRBV18,TRBJ1-1,TGTGCCAGCTCACCAGGGACTCCGAGGAACACTGAAGCTTTCTTT,CASSPGTPRNTEAFF
-,-,TRBV20-1,TRBJ1-3,TGCAGTGCTAGTTTATCTTCCCGGGGAAACACCATATATTTT,CSASLSSRGNTIYF
few,TRBD1,TRBV6-2/TRBV6-3,TRBJ1-5,TGTGCCAGCAGTTACGGACAGGTTAGCAATCAGCCCCAGCATTTT,CASSYGQVSNQPQHF
-,TRBD1,TRBV4-2,TRBJ1-6,TGTGCCAGCAGCAGGGACAGCTCCTATAATTCACCCCTCCACTTT,CASSRDSSYNSPLHF
-,-,TRBV4-2,TRBJ2-6,TGTGCCAGCAGCCAAGCGGGCTCTGGGGCCAACGTCCTGACTTTC,CASSQAGSGANVLTF
-,TRBD1,TRBV7-2,TRBJ1-5,TGTGCCAGCAGCTTAGAGGGACAGTGGGGTCAGCCCCAGCATTTT,CASSLEGQWGQPQHF
-,-,TRBV19,TRBJ1-1,TGTGCCAGTACCAAAAGCCAGGGGAGCACTGAAGCTTTCTTT,CASTKSQGSTEAFF
-,TRBD1,TRBV4-3,TRBJ2-7,TGCGCCAGCAGCCGCGACCTTGGGGACAGCTTCTCCTACGAGCAGTACTTC,CASSRDLGDSFSYEQYF
once,-,TRBV28,TRBJ1-2,TGTGCCAGCAGCTTGGGGGGAGTAGTTAATGGCTACACCTTC,CASSLGGVVNGYTF
-,-,TRBV10-3,TRBJ1-2,TGTGCCATCAGTGAGTCAGGACAAGGGGCGAACTATGGCTACACCTTC,CAISESGQGANYGYTF
-,-,TRBV28,TRBJ2-7,TGTGCCAGCAGCCGGAGGGGCGCTGGGTCCTACGAGCAGTACTTC,CASSRRGAGSYEQYF
-,-,TRBV2,TRBJ2-5,TGTGCCAGTCGGCTAGGGGGACAAGAGACCCAGTACTTC,CASRLGGQETQYF
-,-,TRBV30,TRBJ2-5,TGTGCCTGGAGTTATGAGACCCAGTACTTC,CAWSYETQYF
-,-,TRBV5-1,TRBJ1-2,TGCGCCAGCAGCTTGGAGCTATACGGGGTATCGAGTGGCTACACCTTC,CASSLELYGVSSGYTF
-,-,TRBV2,TRBJ1-5,TGTGCCAGCAAAGAGCATCCAAATCAGCCCCAGCATTTT,CASKEHPNQPQHF
-,TRBD2,TRBV14,TRBJ2-1,TGTGCCAGCAGCCAATCTGGGACTAGCGCCTACAATGAGCAGTTCTTC,CASSQSGTSAYNEQFF
-,-,TRBV5-4,TRBJ1-6,TGTGCCAGCAGCCCACAGGTCGGCCGTGTTAGGGGTGACCTCCACTTT,CASSPQVGRVRGDLHF
-,-,TRBV7-9,TRBJ2-1,TGTGCCAGCAGCTTAGTAGTTGAGAGGGTCTACAATGAGCAGTTCTTC,CASSLVVERVYNEQFF
once,-,TRBV6-6,TRBJ1-2,TGTGCCAGCAGTTACGCCCCTACAGGGAACTATGGCTACACCTTC,CASSYAPTGNYGYTF
-,-,TRBV2,TRBJ2-3,TGTGCCAGGACACAGGGAGAGGAAAGCACAGATACGCAGTATTTT,CARTQGEESTDTQYF
-,-,TRBV6-5,TRBJ1-1,TGTGCCAGCAGTTACTCGACGTACAGGAACACTGAAGCTTTCTTT,CASSYSTYRNTEAFF
-,TRBD1,TRBV30,TRBJ1-6,TGTGCCTGGAAGGGTCAAACAGGGGACAATTCACCCCTCCACTTT,CAWKGQTGDNSPLHF
-,TRBD1,TRBV27,TRBJ1-2,TGTGCCAGCAGTAAAAACAGGGGTAACTATGGCTACACCTTC,CASSKNRGNYGYTF
-,-,TRBV6-5,TRBJ2-7,TGTGCCAGCAGTTACTCGCTAGCCCGTCTTGACGAGCAGTACTTC,CASSYSLARLDEQYF
once,-,TRBV5-6,TRBJ1-1,TGTGCCAGCAGCCCGCCTTGGGGGCAGGGGCGAACTGAAGCTTTCTTT,CASSPPWGQGRTEAFF
once,TRBD1,TRBV18,TRBJ2-2,TGTGCCAGCTCACCACGTCAGGGGGATCCCGGGGAGCTGTTTTTT,CASSPRQGDPGELFF
once,TRBD1,TRBV6-5,TRBJ1-6,TGTGCCAGCAGTAAACAGGGGATTTATAATTCACCCCTCCACTTT,CASSKQGIYNSPLHF
-,TRBD2,TRBV2,TRBJ2-2,TGTGCCAGCAGTGGTGGACTAGCGGGAGGGGTGTACACCGGGGAGCTGTTTTTT,CASSGGLAGGVYTGELFF
-,-,TRBV5-6,TRBJ2-4,TGTGCCAGCAGCTTGAGGCGGGAAAACATTCAGTACTTC,CASSLRRENIQYF
once,TRBD2,TRBV6-5,TRBJ2-5,TGTGCCAGCGGGGGGGGGATGTACCAAGAGACCCAGTACTTC,CASGGGMYQETQYF
-,-,TRBV7-9,TRBJ2-3,TGTGCCAGCAGCCTCCGATTTGCAGGGGCTAGCACAGATACGCAGTATTTT,CASSLRFAGASTDTQYF
-,TRBD2,TRBV6-1,TRBJ2-2,TGTGCCAGCAAAGGAAGCGGGGATCCCGGGGAGCTGTTTTTT,CASKGSGDPGELFF
-,-,TRBV18,TRBJ2-2,TGTGCCAGCTCTCTGGCCTCCACCGGGGAGCTGTTTTTT,CASSLASTGELFF
-,-,TRBV6-5,TRBJ2-3,TGTGCCAGTAAGACTCGAGATACGCAGTATTTT,CASKTRDTQYF
-,TRBD1,TRBV7-8,TRBJ1-5,TGTGCCAGCAGCTTAGAGGACAGGGGCCCCAATCAGCCCCAGCATTTT,CASSLEDRGPNQPQHF
-,TRBD1,TRBV4-3,TRBJ1-1,TGCGCCAGCAGCCACCTATTCGGGACAGCCGATGAAGCTTTCTTT,CASSHLFGTADEAFF
-,TRBD1,TRBV2,TRBJ1-1,TGTGCCAGCAGCGCCGGGACAGGGTTCCCGCAGACTGAAGCTTTCTTT,CASSAGTGFPQTEAFF
-,TRBD1,TRBV6-5,TRBJ1-5,TGTGCCATCGGACAGGGGCCGCGGCAGCCCCAGCATTTT,CAIGQGPRQPQHF
few,TRBD1,TRBV7-9,TRBJ2-7,TGTGCCAGCAGCCCTCCGACAGGGCTGGGGCAGTACTTC,CASSPPTGLGQYF
-,-,TRBV9,TRBJ1-3,TGTGCCAGCAGCGTAAAGGCAGGTTCTTCTGGAAACACCATATATTTT,CASSVKAGSSGNTIYF
-,-,TRBV7-9,TRBJ1-3,TGTGCCAGCAGCCACGGCTTACGAGACGACAGCTCTGGAAACACCATATATTTT,CASSHGLRDDSSGNTIYF
-,-,TRBV10-3,TRBJ2-2,TGTGCCATCAGTGAATCGAACTCCGTGTATGCGGACACCGGGGAGCTGTTTTTT,CAISESNSVYADTGELFF
-,TRBD1,TRBV30,TRBJ1-4,TGTGCCTGGACCCGGGACAGGGGGAATGAAAAACTGTTTTTT,CAWTRDRGNEKLFF
-,TRBD1,TRBV19,TRBJ2-3,TGTGCCAGTAGTCTAGGACAGGGGCTGAGAGATACGCAGTATTTT,CASSLGQGLRDTQYF